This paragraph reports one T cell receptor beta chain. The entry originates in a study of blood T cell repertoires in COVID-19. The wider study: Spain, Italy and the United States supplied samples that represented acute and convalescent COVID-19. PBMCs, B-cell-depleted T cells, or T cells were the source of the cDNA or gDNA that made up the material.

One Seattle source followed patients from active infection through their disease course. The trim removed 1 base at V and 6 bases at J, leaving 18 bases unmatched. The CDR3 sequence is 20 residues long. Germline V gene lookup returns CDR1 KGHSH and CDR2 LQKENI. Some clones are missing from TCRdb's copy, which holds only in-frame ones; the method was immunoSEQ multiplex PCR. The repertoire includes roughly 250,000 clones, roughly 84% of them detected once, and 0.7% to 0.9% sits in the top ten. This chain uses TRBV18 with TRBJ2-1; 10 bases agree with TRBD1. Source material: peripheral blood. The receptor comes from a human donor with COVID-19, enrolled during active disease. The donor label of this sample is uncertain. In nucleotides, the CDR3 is TGTGCCAGCTCACCACGGGGACAGGGGTTGAAGCTAGCGGCTCCCAATGAGCAGTTCTTC. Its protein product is CASSPRGQGLKLAAPNEQFF. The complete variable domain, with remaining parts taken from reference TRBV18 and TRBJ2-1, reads NAGVMQNPRHLVRRRGQEARLRCSPMKGHSHVYWYRQLPEEGLKFMVYLQKENIIDESGMPKERFSAEFPKEGPSILRIQQVVRGDSAAYFCASSPRGQGLKLAAPNEQFFGPGTRLTVL.